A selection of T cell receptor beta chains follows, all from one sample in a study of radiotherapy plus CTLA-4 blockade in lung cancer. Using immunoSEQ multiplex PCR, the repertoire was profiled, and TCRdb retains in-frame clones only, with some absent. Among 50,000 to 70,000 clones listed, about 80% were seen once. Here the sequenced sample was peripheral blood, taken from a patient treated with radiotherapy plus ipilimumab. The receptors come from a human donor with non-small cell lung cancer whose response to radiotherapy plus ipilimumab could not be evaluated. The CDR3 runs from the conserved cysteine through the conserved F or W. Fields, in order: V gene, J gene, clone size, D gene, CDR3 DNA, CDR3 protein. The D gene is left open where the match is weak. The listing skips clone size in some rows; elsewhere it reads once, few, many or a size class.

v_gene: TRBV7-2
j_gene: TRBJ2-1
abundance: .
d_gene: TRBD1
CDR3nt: TGTGCCAGCAGCTCACCGGACAGGGTGGACAATGAGCAGTTCTTC
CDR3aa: CASSSPDRVDNEQFF

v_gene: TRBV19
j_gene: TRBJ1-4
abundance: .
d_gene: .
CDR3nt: TGTGCCAGTAGGAAAGGACTGCCTAATGAAAAACTGTTTTTT
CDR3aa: CASRKGLPNEKLFF

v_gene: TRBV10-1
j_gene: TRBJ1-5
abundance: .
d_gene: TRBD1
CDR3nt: TGCGCCAGCAAGGCGGGGACAGGGCGGAGCAATCAGCCCCAGCATTTT
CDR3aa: CASKAGTGRSNQPQHF

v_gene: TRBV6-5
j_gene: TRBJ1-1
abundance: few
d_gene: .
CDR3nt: TGTGCCAGCAGTTCTCCAACCTTACAGGGTGGCACTGAAGCTTTCTTT
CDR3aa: CASSSPTLQGGTEAFF

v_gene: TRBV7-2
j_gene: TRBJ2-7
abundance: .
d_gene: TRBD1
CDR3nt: TGTGCCAGCAGCTTAGGGTTCAGACGACAGGGGATCTACGAGCAGTACTTC
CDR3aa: CASSLGFRRQGIYEQYF

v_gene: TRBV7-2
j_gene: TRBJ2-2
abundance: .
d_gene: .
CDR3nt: TGTGCCAGCAGCTTCTTCGGGGGGCCCTCCATGGGGGAGCTGTTTTTT
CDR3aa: CASSFFGGPSMGELFF

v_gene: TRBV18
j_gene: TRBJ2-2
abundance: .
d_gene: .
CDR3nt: TGTGCCAGCTCACCAGGGCAGAACACCGGGGAGCTGTTTTTT
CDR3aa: CASSPGQNTGELFF

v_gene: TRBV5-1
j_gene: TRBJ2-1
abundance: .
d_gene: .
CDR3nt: TGCGCCAGCAGCTTATATCTGGGGCAGGATGAGCAGTTCTTC
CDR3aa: CASSLYLGQDEQFF

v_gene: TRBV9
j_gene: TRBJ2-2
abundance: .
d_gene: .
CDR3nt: TGTGCCAGCAGCGATTTACGCGGTAACACCGGGGAGCTGTTTTTT
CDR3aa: CASSDLRGNTGELFF

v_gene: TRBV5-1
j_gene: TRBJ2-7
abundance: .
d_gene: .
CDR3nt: TGCGCCAGCAGCTTGGACAGCTACCACACGGAGCAGTACTTC
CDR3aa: CASSLDSYHTEQYF

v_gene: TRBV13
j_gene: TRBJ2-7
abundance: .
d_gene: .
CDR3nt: TGTGCCAGCAGCCGACTAGGCCTTGGCGAGCAGTACTTC
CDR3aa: CASSRLGLGEQYF

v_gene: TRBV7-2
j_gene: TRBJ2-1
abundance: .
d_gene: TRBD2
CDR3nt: TGTGCCAGCAGCGTAAGCGGGGGAGAATACAATGAGCAGTTCTTC
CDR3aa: CASSVSGGEYNEQFF

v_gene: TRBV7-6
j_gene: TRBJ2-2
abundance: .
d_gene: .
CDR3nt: TGTGCCAGCAGCCCACAACTAGCAGGGAACACCGGGGAGCTGTTTTTT
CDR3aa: CASSPQLAGNTGELFF

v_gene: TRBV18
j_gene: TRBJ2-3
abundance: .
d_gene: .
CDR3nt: TGTGCCAGCTCCCCAACGGGCACAGATACGCAGTATTTT
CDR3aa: CASSPTGTDTQYF

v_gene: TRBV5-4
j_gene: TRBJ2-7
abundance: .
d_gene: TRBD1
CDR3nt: TGTGCCAGCAGCCGGACAGGGGTCGAGCAGTACTTC
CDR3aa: CASSRTGVEQYF

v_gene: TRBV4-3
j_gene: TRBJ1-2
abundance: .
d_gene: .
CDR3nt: TGCGCCAGCAGCACCTATACTACGGGACTTAGGGCGTCTAACTATGGCTACACCTTC
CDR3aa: CASSTYTTGLRASNYGYTF

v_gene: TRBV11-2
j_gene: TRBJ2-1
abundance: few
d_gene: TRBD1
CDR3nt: TGTGCCAGCAGCTCGACAGGGGACCCCTACAATGAGCAGTTCTTC
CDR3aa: CASSSTGDPYNEQFF

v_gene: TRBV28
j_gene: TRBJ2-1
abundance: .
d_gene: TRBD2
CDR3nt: TGTGCCAGCAGTCCCGGGACTAGCGGGAGTAATGAGCAGTTCTTC
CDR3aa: CASSPGTSGSNEQFF

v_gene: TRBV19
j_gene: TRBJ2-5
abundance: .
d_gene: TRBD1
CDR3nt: TGTGCCAGTAGTCCTCAGACAGGGGCGACTGAGACCCAGTACTTC
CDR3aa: CASSPQTGATETQYF

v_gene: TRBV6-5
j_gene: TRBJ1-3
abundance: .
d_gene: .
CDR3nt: TGTGCCACCGCGAGCTCTGGAAACACCATATATTTT
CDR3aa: CATASSGNTIYF

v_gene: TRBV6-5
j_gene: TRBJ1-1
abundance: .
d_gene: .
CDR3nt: TGTGCCAGCAGTTACTTCTGGGGGCGAAACACTGAAGCTTTCTTT
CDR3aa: CASSYFWGRNTEAFF

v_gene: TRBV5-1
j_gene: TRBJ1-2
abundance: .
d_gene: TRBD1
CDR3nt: TGCGCCAGCAGCAACTGGGACAGTTACGGCTACACCTTC
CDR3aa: CASSNWDSYGYTF

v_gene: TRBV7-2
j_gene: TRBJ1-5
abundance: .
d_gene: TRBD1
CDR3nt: TGTGCCAGCAGCTTAGACAGGGGTCAGCCCCAGCATTTT
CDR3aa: CASSLDRGQPQHF

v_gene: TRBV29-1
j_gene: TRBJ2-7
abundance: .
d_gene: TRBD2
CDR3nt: TGCAGCGTTGGAGCGGGAGTCGCCTACGAGCAGTACTTC
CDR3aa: CSVGAGVAYEQYF

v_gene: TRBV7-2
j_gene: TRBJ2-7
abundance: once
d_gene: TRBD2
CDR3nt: TGTGCCAGCAGCTTAGGCCCAGGGGCGGGAGGGCACGAGCAGTACTTC
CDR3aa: CASSLGPGAGGHEQYF

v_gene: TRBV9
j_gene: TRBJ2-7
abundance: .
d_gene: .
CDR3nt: TGTGCCAGCAGCGTAGGTGGGGCTAACGAGCAGTACTTC
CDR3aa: CASSVGGANEQYF

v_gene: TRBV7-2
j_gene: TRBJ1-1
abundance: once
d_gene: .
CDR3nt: TGTGCCAGCAGCCCCGGGGGGGCGAACACTGAAGCTTTCTTT
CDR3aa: CASSPGGANTEAFF

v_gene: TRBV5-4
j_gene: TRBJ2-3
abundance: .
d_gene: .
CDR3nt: TGTGCCAGCAGCCCGGGGGACTTCATCACAGATACGCAGTATTTT
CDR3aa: CASSPGDFITDTQYF

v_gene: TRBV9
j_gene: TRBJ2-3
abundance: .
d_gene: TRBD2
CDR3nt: TGTGCCAGCAGCGTAGAAGACCTAGCGGGAGCAGTAGCAGATACGCAGTATTTT
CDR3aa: CASSVEDLAGAVADTQYF

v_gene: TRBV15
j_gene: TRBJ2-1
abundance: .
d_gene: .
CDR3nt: TGTGCCACCAGCAGAGATGCGGTCCTCTACAATGAGCAGTTCTTC
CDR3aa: CATSRDAVLYNEQFF

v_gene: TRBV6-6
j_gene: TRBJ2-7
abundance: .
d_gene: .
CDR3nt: TGTGCCAGCCACAGGATGGGGTCCTACGAGCAGTACTTC
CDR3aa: CASHRMGSYEQYF